A single sample gave rise to the 20 T cell receptor beta chains below, sequenced in a study of cytomegalovirus exposure and HLA in healthy donors. 60 Vbeta and 13 Jbeta primers were used in PCR. Sequencing was performed with immunoSEQ multiplex PCR; in TCRdb, only in-frame clones are kept and a portion is missing. This sample has some 160,000 clones; around 84% occur once, and the top ten carry 7% to 9.5%. Sequences were obtained from PBMCs. These receptors all come from a male donor in good health and CMV-seropositive.

This chain joins TRBV7-9 and TRBJ1-1, with 7 nucleotides matching TRBD1. The ends lost 4 bases at V and 7 bases at J; junction bases unmatched: 12. The CDR3 contains 15 residues. Per germline, CDR1 SEHNR and CDR2 FQNEAQ (reference sequence). This CDR3 is CASSSDLGTGDEAFF. The CDR3 DNA reads TGTGCCAGCAGCTCTGACCTGGGAACAGGGGATGAAGCTTTCTTT.

This chain links TRBV5-1 with TRBJ1-6; TRBD1 matches at 7 bases. V gave up 1 base and J gave up 7 bases; unmatched junction bases: 2. The germline V gene has CDR1 SGHRS and CDR2 YFSETQ. This CDR3 has 14 residues. CDR3 protein: CASSLTGANSPLHF. The CDR3 DNA sequence: TGCGCCAGCAGCTTGACAGGGGCGAATTCACCCCTCCACTTT.

CDR3 loop: CASSLPLLGAYNEQFF. CDR3 coding DNA: TGCGCCAGCAGCTTACCCCTACTTGGGGCGTACAATGAGCAGTTCTTC. This rearrangement joins TRBV5-1 to TRBJ2-1, with D tentatively TRBD1 (5 bases). The germline gives CDR1 SGHRS, CDR2 YFSETQ. The CDR3 is 16 residues long. V lost 2 bases, J lost 4 bases, and 16 bases lay in between.

This sequence joins TRBV27 and TRBJ2-3; maybe TRBD2 (5 bases). The germline CDR1 and CDR2 sequences are MNHEY and SMNVEV (reference sequence). CDR3 length: 16 amino acids. V dropped 1 base and J dropped 2 bases, with 13 bases sitting between them. CDR3 amino acids: CASSLFGWTHTDTQYF. CDR3 coding DNA: TGTGCCAGCAGTTTATTCGGGTGGACTCACACAGATACGCAGTATTTT.

J is TRBJ1-1 and V is TRBV28, with D possibly being TRBD1 (6 bases). The CDR3 covers 14 residues. Germline lookup yields CDR1 MDHEN and CDR2 SYDVKM. Trimming stripped 2 bases from V and 4 bases from J, with 11 bases between. For the CDR3, the DNA is TGTGCCAGCAGTTTACCACAGGGTCGCACTGAAGCTTTCTTT. It codes for CASSLPQGRTEAFF.

The CDR3 loop reads CASSGAGPYNEQFF. CDR3 sequence (DNA): TGCGCCAGCAGTGGAGCGGGCCCTTACAATGAGCAGTTCTTC. This chain connects TRBV10-1 to TRBJ2-1, with D possibly matching TRBD2 (6 bases). CDR1 WNHNN and CDR2 SYGVQD come from the germline V gene (reference sequence). V was shortened by 4 bases and J by 4 bases, with 11 bases between the two germline ends. This CDR3 comprises 14 residues.

Concerning this clone itself: The identical CDR3 is also encoded by other nucleotide sequences in the sample. The rearrangement links TRBV15 to TRBJ2-7, with D perhaps matching TRBD1 (5 bases). The V gene's germline CDR1 is LNHNV and CDR2 YYDKDF (reference sequence). The CDR3 covers 13 residues. V lost 0 bases and J 4 bases, leaving 7 bases between the germline ends. CDR3 residues: CATSRDQGYEQYF. The CDR3 bases are TGTGCCACCAGCAGAGATCAGGGATACGAGCAGTACTTC.

V and J are TRBV18 and TRBJ1-5; maybe TRBD1 (5 bases). The V end lost 1 base, the J end lost 3 bases, and 7 bases lay between the germline ends. The V gene's germline CDR1 is KGHSH and CDR2 LQKENI. The CDR3 is made up of 14 amino acids. This chain's CDR3 is CASSPRGDNQPQHF. Written as DNA, the CDR3 is TGTGCCAGCTCACCACGGGGGGACAATCAGCCCCAGCATTTT.

The chain couples TRBV19 to TRBJ2-7; TRBD1 is a possible D gene (6 bases). This CDR3 contains 13 residues. V lost 3 bases and J 2 bases, leaving 8 bases between the germline ends. Germline values: CDR1 LNHDA, CDR2 SQIVND (reference sequence). The CDR3 loop is CASSMGQAYEQYF. The CDR3 nucleotides read TGTGCCAGTAGTATGGGACAAGCCTACGAGCAGTACTTC.

The V gene is TRBV19, the J gene TRBJ2-5; D is undetermined. CDR1 is LNHDA and CDR2 is SQIVND in the germline V gene (reference sequence). The CDR3 consists of 12 residues. The V end lost 5 bases, the J end lost 9 bases, and 13 bases lay between the germline ends. CDR3 sequence: CASSDRSWAQYF. The CDR3 DNA follows: TGTGCCAGTAGTGACCGGAGTTGGGCCCAGTACTTC.

The chain carries TRBV27 and TRBJ2-7, with 9 bases identical to TRBD1. The germline V gene encodes CDR1 MNHEY and CDR2 SMNVEV (reference sequence). The CDR3 runs 16 residues. The V gene end was trimmed by 3 bases and the J gene end by 5 bases; junction bases not matched to a gene: 11. Written as DNA, the CDR3 is TGTGCCAGCAGTTTCGGGACAGGGTTTGTCTCAGACGAGCAGTACTTC. Translating it yields CASSFGTGFVSDEQYF.

The rearrangement links TRBV5-5 to TRBJ1-5; D uncertain. V lost 0 bases, J lost 2 bases, and 9 bases lay in between. Germline lookup yields CDR1 SGHKS and CDR2 YYEKEE (reference sequence). The CDR3 consists of 15 residues. The CDR3 reads CASSLGPGRNQPQHF. The CDR3 nucleotides read TGTGCCAGCAGCTTGGGGCCAGGCCGCAATCAGCCCCAGCATTTT.

This clone was detected once. The chain combines TRBV28 with TRBJ1-5, with 10 bases identical to TRBD1. Germline V gives CDR1 MDHEN, CDR2 SYDVKM. This CDR3 comprises 16 residues. The V gene end was trimmed by 4 bases and the J gene end by 2 bases; junction bases not matched to a gene: 5. The CDR3 DNA follows: TGTGCCAGCAGTTCCTTGGACAGGGGGGGCAATCAGCCCCAGCATTTT. It translates to CASSSLDRGGNQPQHF.

Worth noting for this clone: A junction boundary mismatches the germline segment, possibly from a read error. This rearrangement joins TRBV30 to TRBJ2-4, with 9 nucleotides matching TRBD2. There are 19 residues in the CDR3. The germline CDR1 and CDR2 sequences are GTSNPN and SVGIG (reference sequence). The CDR3 coding sequence is TGTGCCTGGAGTAAGGTAGCGGGAGTAGGGGTCCCTGCCAAAAACAGTCAGTACTTC. Protein product: CAWSKVAGVGVPAKNSQYF.

The chain links TRBV30 to TRBJ2-7; 9 bases are shared with TRBD2. The CDR3 loop spans 14 amino acids. Germline V gives CDR1 GTSNPN, CDR2 SVGIG (reference sequence). V lost 3 bases and J lost 2; bases outside the gene matches: 5. CDR3 loop: CAWRRAGGPYEQYF. The CDR3 bases are TGTGCCTGGAGGAGGGCGGGGGGGCCCTACGAGCAGTACTTC.

The chain is built from TRBV27 and TRBJ2-7, with TRBD1 matching over 8 bases. The CDR3 contains 13 residues. With V trimmed by 5 bases and J by 6 bases, 6 bases remained unmatched. The germline gives CDR1 MNHEY, CDR2 SMNVEV (reference sequence). For the CDR3, the DNA is TGTGCCAGCAGTGGACAGGGAGGTGTCGAGCAGTACTTC. It encodes CASSGQGGVEQYF.

This chain joins TRBV10-1 and TRBJ2-3; 13 positions match TRBD2. This CDR3 has 17 residues. Germline-derived CDR1 and CDR2 are WNHNN and SYGVQD (reference sequence). V trimming: 5 bases; J trimming: 5 bases; junction bases outside the gene matches: 10. In DNA, the CDR3 is TGCGCCAGCAGTCGATTCGGACTAGCGGGAGCGAAAGATACGCAGTATTTT. Protein product: CASSRFGLAGAKDTQYF.

The gene calls are TRBV10-3 and TRBJ1-1; D not certain. The CDR3 contains 14 residues. Germline loops: CDR1 ENHRY, CDR2 SYGVKD. V was shortened by 7 bases and J by 0 bases, with 12 bases between the two germline ends. The CDR3, as DNA: TGTGCCATCAAGACTATAGGAATGAACACTGAAGCTTTCTTT. Protein product: CAIKTIGMNTEAFF.

The chain combines TRBV28 with TRBJ1-1, with TRBD1 as a possible D gene (5 bases). CDR1 is MDHEN and CDR2 is SYDVKM in the germline V gene. This CDR3 is 14 amino acids long. V was trimmed by 2 bases and J by 0 bases, leaving 7 bases between them. CDR3 DNA: TGTGCCAGCAGTTTAACAGGTATGAACACTGAAGCTTTCTTT. Its protein product is CASSLTGMNTEAFF.

J is TRBJ1-3 and V is TRBV4-3; D uncertain. The CDR3 is 15 residues long. Germline CDR1 is LGHNA and CDR2 is YSLEER. Trimming took 1 base from V and 1 from J, leaving 8 bases between them. The CDR3 is CASSQGHISGNTIYF. CDR3 in DNA: TGCGCCAGCAGCCAAGGTCACATTTCTGGAAACACCATATATTTT.